The entry below gives a single T cell receptor beta chain sequence along with its context. The target of this receptor is not known. Per-nucleotide qualities are absent, and no much larger clonotype sits a single base away. The data are from a study of blood T cell repertoires in COVID-19 (dated by TCRdb to the early 2020s). Concerning the study at large: Samples from collaborators originated in the United States, Italy and Spain and spanned both the acute and convalescent phases of COVID-19. The prospective study material was composed of cDNA or gDNA derived from T cells, B-cell-depleted T cells, or PBMCs. Subjects who had been exposed to COVID-19, were actively infected with it, or had recovered from it provided the deeply sampled blood TCRbeta repertoires that made up the dataset. A freely available public database, intended as a resource for researchers studying the immune response to SARS-CoV-2, is where the repertoires were released. Samples came from the ongoing ImmuneRACE study (first 160 participants) plus 1,254 subjects from 6 global collaborators. Nearly every sample came with metadata listing a de-identified subject ID, COVID-19 status, age in years and sex. Where HLA class I and class II types were available, the types were taken from metadata supplied by the sample provider, not from assay-based typing. Overall results and qualifications from the work: How much clinical and demographic metadata was included differed by source and by participant, and the metadata was provided uncurated.

TCRbeta CDR3 regions were amplified from genomic DNA using the immunoSEQ Assay, a bias-controlled multiplex PCR. On the study's bioinformatics: The number of nucleated cells in each sample was estimated from the amplification of reference gene primers within the assay. Sequence reads were collapsed and filtered to measure the absolute abundance of every unique TCRbeta CDR3 rearrangement. For each sample, productive Simpson clonality was calculated as the square root of Simpson's diversity index across productive rearrangements. Sourced from immuneACCESS, this table was stored by TCRdb with only in-frame sequences that have V and J called. A share of the clones is absent; for the studies checked, an unresolved V gene accounts for under half, and the remainder has no known explanation. The DNA gave D and trimming, while V, J and clone size come from that table. The sample yields about 38,000 clones; about 85% were counted once. The ten largest clones add up to 1.5% to 2% of the sample.

In Seattle, one collaborating source enrolled patients while the infection was active and tracked those patients longitudinally over the course of disease. The collaborating institutions used their own protocols to collect whole blood in K2EDTA tubes. For TCRbeta analysis, collaborators shipped samples in one of three forms: frozen whole blood, isolated PBMCs, or DNA extracted from either of those sample types. Counted from cysteine to phenylalanine, this CDR3 has 18 amino acids. Only the CDR3 DNA stays, 54 bases, in frame from base 1. After removal of 5 bases from V and 2 bases from J, the junction retains 14 bases not matched to a gene. From a lookup of the germline V gene, CDR1 and CDR2 are MGHRA and YSYEKL.

Material for sequencing was peripheral blood. The chain was built from TRBV4-1 and TRBJ2-1, with 8 junctional bases fitting TRBD2. The TCR originated in a man in his sixties with COVID-19, enrolled during active disease. The CDR3 has the sequence CASSSLTGTSNPYNEQFF. The DNA sequence is as follows: TGCGCCAGCAGCTCCCTCACCGGGACTAGTAATCCCTACAATGAGCAGTTCTTC.